The 15 T cell receptor beta chains in this list originate from one sample, sequenced in a study of human T cells and chemical hapten exposure. Time point defined: patch test 3, about 24 weeks after DPC sensitization. Treatment meaning: therapeutic diphenylcyclopropenone sensitization with weekly scalp DPC. TCRdb processed the RACE reads anew with MiXCR; each CDR3 protein has one entry. Of some 97,000 distinct CDR3 sequences listed, 25% to 35% were seen once; the top ten hold about 9.4%. The sample in question was whole blood, obtained in connection with sensitization to the hapten diphenylcyclopropenone (DPC). These receptors all come from a man aged 40-55 years with alopecia areata. Some clones in this sample may be carry-over from other donors' samples.

The table lists this clonotype with a few counts. This sequence joins TRBV7-8 and TRBJ2-2; the D is unclear. The ends were cut back, 2 bases at V and 7 bases at J, with 17 bases in the middle. CDR3 size: 16 residues. The germline gives CDR1 SGHVS, CDR2 FQNEAQ. The CDR3 here is CASSLTPTLGVGELFF. The DNA for the CDR3 is TGTGCCAGCAGCTTAACGCCAACCTTGGGCGTCGGGGAGCTGTTTTTT.

This clonotype was found a few times. The rearrangement uses TRBV20-1 and TRBJ2-1; 8 nucleotides line up with TRBD2. With V trimmed by 4 bases and J by 5 bases, 10 bases remained unmatched. From germline, CDR1 is DFQATT and CDR2 SNEGSKA (reference sequence). This CDR3 comprises 15 residues. CDR3 in amino acids: CSAISSGSRHNEQFF. The CDR3 coding sequence is TGCAGTGCTATCTCGAGCGGGAGTCGGCACAATGAGCAGTTCTTC.

The table lists this clonotype with a few counts. The J gene is TRBJ1-1, the V gene TRBV29-1, with 7 bases that match TRBD1. The CDR3 sequence is 14 residues long. Per the germline V gene, CDR1 is SQVTM and CDR2 is ANQGSEA. The V and J ends lost 6 bases and 4 bases, in that order; junction bases with no gene match: 11. Written as DNA, the CDR3 is TGCAGCGTCGGAACAGGGGTATTGAGCACTGAAGCTTTCTTT. This encodes CSVGTGVLSTEAFF.

The genes are TRBV9 and TRBJ2-7; 9 nucleotides line up with TRBD2. CDR3 length: 16 amino acids. Germline CDR1 SGDLS, CDR2 YYNGEE. Losses at the gene ends were 2 bases for V and 3 bases for J; bases not matched to a gene: 9. CDR3 in DNA: TGTGCCAGCAGCGTCGGGGGGGTAGCGGGAGTCTACGAGCAGTACTTC. It is translated as CASSVGGVAGVYEQYF.

This clonotype has only a few counts. The CDR3 protein is CASSLGTSSGNTIYF. In DNA form, the CDR3 reads TGTGCCAGCAGCTTAGGGACGTCCTCTGGAAACACCATATATTTT. V usage is TRBV7-9 and J usage is TRBJ1-3; D unclear. V was trimmed by 1 base and J by 0 bases, leaving 7 bases between them. The V gene's germline CDR1 is SEHNR and CDR2 FQNEAQ (reference sequence). This CDR3 comprises 15 residues.

This clonotype appeared a few times. CDR3 loop: CSAFRLGYEQYF. In DNA form, the CDR3 reads TGCAGTGCTTTTCGACTAGGGTACGAGCAGTACTTC. The V call is TRBV20-1, the J call TRBJ2-7, with D maybe TRBD2 (6 bases). Per the germline V gene, CDR1 is DFQATT and CDR2 is SNEGSKA (reference sequence). CDR3 size: 12 residues. Trimming removed 5 bases at V and 4 bases at J, with 12 bases between.

This clonotype was counted at least ten times. V is TRBV12-3 or TRBV12-4 and J is TRBJ2-1, with D possibly matching TRBD2 (6 bases). The CDR3 length is 17 residues. Trimming took 6 bases from V and 3 from J, leaving 21 bases between them. CDR3 region: CASSPRSLSGYYNEQFF. CDR3 DNA sequence: TGTGCCAGCAGCCCACGCAGTCTGAGCGGGTACTACAATGAGCAGTTCTTC.

There are a few counts of this clonotype. The gene calls are TRBV29-1 and TRBJ2-7; D is possibly TRBD2 (6 bases). CDR1 and CDR2 from the germline V gene are SQVTM and ANQGSEA. This CDR3 spans 12 amino acids. V gave up 3 bases and J gave up 2 bases, with 8 bases separating them. The CDR3: CSVEGGTYEQYF. CDR3 nucleotide sequence: TGCAGCGTTGAGGGAGGTACCTACGAGCAGTACTTC.

The chain combines TRBV29-1 with TRBJ2-5; tentatively, D is TRBD1 (6 bases). The CDR3 length is 11 residues. V was cut by 6 bases and J by 4 bases, with 9 bases left in between. CDR1 and CDR2 from the germline V gene are SQVTM and ANQGSEA. CDR3 region: CSVVRGETQYF. CDR3 DNA sequence: TGCAGCGTGGTCAGGGGAGAGACCCAGTACTTC.

This clonotype was seen a handful of times. This chain links TRBV28 with TRBJ2-7; 11 bases match TRBD2. The germline gives CDR1 MDHEN, CDR2 SYDVKM. The CDR3 consists of 16 residues. Germline trimming cut 2 bases from V and 7 bases from J; bases unmatched to any gene: 10. CDR3 bases: TGTGCCAGCAGTTTAGCTAGCGGGAGGCTTCTAAGGGAGCAGTACTTC. Translating it yields CASSLASGRLLREQYF.

This clonotype has a handful of counts. The chain links TRBV4-3 to TRBJ2-3; 14 nucleotides agree with TRBD2. Germline CDR1 is LGHNA and CDR2 is YSLEER. V dropped 1 base and J dropped 5; count of bases not matched to a gene: 5. The CDR3 loop spans 17 amino acids. The CDR3 reads CASSQAGTSGGGDTQYF. The DNA for the CDR3 is TGCGCCAGCAGCCAAGCTGGGACTAGCGGGGGAGGAGATACGCAGTATTTT.

In its sample, this clonotype was seen a few times. The genes are TRBV29-1 and TRBJ1-1; no clear D. Per germline, CDR1 SQVTM and CDR2 ANQGSEA. Trimming took 7 bases from V and 5 from J, leaving 11 bases between them. CDR3 length: 11 residues. The CDR3 DNA follows: TGCAGCGCAGTACAGCGGACTGAAGCTTTCTTT. Protein: CSAVQRTEAFF.

Concerning this clonotype itself: A read error may account for a junction end that differs from germline. V is TRBV7-9 and J is TRBJ2-7, with 7 bases fitting TRBD1. The CDR3 covers 12 residues. The germline gives CDR1 SEHNR, CDR2 FQNEAQ (reference sequence). CDR3 region: CARSSTGYEQYF. In DNA form, the CDR3 reads TGTGCCCGCAGCTCGACAGGGTATGAGCAGTACTTC.

The CDR3 DNA is TGTGCCAGCAGTTTAGGTGGGGGTAGCTATGGCTACACCTTC. Translating gives CASSLGGGSYGYTF. The chain recombines TRBV12-3 or TRBV12-4 with TRBJ1-2; D is perhaps TRBD1 (5 bases). V dropped 1 base and J dropped 4 bases, with 10 bases sitting between them. The CDR3 sequence is 14 residues long.

The J gene is TRBJ1-4, the V gene TRBV7-9; D is perhaps TRBD1 (5 bases). The V gene lost 3 bases and the J gene lost 7 bases, with 12 bases spanning the gap. CDR1 SEHNR and CDR2 FQNEAQ come from the germline V gene (reference sequence). The length of the CDR3 is 14 residues. The CDR3 protein is CASSLAGTGEKLFF. CDR3 bases: TGTGCCAGCAGCTTGGCAGGGACGGGTGAAAAACTGTTTTTT. The variable domain in full, completed from reference TRBV7-9 and TRBJ1-4, reads DTGVSQNPRHKITKRGQNVTFRCDPISEHNRLYWYRQTLGQGPEFLTYFQNEAQLEKSRLLSDRFSAERPKGSFSTLEIQRTEQGDSAMYLCASSLAGTGEKLFFGSGTQLSVL.